Presented here are 16 T cell receptor beta chains from one specimen sequenced in a study of Ad26.COV2.S vaccination and SARS-CoV-2 variants. Treatment noted: some 19 received Ad26.COV2.S at low or high dose, single or two shots; 5 received placebo; per-sample allocation not given. Sample collection was performed on day 63 after the first vaccine or placebo injection. The repertoire was sequenced with immunoSEQ multiplex PCR; TCRdb's copy has only in-frame clones and lacks some. The data hold 250,000 or so clones, with around 90% observed a single time. The sequenced sample was peripheral blood, obtained in a trial of Ad26.COV2.S vaccine versus placebo. These receptors were obtained from a person between 18 and 60 years old who received the Ad26.COV2.S COVID-19 vaccine or a placebo.

V and J are TRBV6-5 and TRBJ1-5; no reliable D call. This CDR3 contains 15 residues. The germline V gene encodes CDR1 MNHEY and CDR2 SVGAGI. The V end lost 5 bases, the J end lost 4 bases, and 15 bases lay between the germline ends. The CDR3 DNA sequence: TGTGCCAGCAGTCCCCACTTGGGAGGAAATCAGCCCCAGCATTTT. This encodes CASSPHLGGNQPQHF.

CDR3 in DNA: TGTGCCAGCAGCTTGGAGACAGGGGCCTACGAGCAGTACTTC. Translation gives CASSLETGAYEQYF. The chain links TRBV5-6 to TRBJ2-7; 8 nucleotides match TRBD1. From germline, CDR1 is SGHDT and CDR2 YYEEEE. J was trimmed by 2 bases and V by 0 bases; bases with no gene match: 1. The CDR3 consists of 14 residues.

This clone occurred many times. Other DNA sequences within the sample encode an identical CDR3. The chain couples TRBV6-6 to TRBJ1-2, with 7 bases identical to TRBD1. Trimming took 9 bases from V and 2 from J; bases not matched to a gene: 6. The CDR3 loop spans 13 amino acids. CDR1 and CDR2 from the germline V gene are MNHNY and SVGAGI (reference sequence). As DNA, the CDR3 is TGTGCCAGTCGACAGGGAGGGAACTATGGCTACACCTTC. It is translated as CASRQGGNYGYTF.

V usage is TRBV2 and J usage is TRBJ1-2, with 7 bases matching TRBD1. Germline V CDR1 and CDR2: SNHLY, FYNNEI. The CDR3 sequence is 13 residues long. Trimming removed 6 bases from V and 7 bases from J; junction bases left unmatched: 8. The CDR3 spells CASRGERGLGYTF. CDR3 DNA: TGTGCCAGCAGGGGGGAGAGGGGGCTTGGCTACACCTTC.

This clone was seen a single time. In nucleotides, the CDR3 is TGTGCCAGCAGCCTGACCCCCACAGGATTTTGGACCAACGAGCAGTACGTC. Translating it yields CASSLTPTGFWTNEQYV. The chain links TRBV11-2 to TRBJ2-7; possibly TRBD1 for D (5 bases). This CDR3 comprises 17 residues. With 5 bases removed from V and 5 bases from J, the gap between germline ends came to 25 bases. Looked up from germline, CDR1 is SGHAT and CDR2 is FQNNGV.

The gene calls are TRBV18 and TRBJ2-5; the match to TRBD2 covers 10 bases. The CDR3 consists of 16 residues. The germline CDR1 and CDR2 sequences are KGHSH and LQKENI. Losses at the gene ends were 2 bases for V and 5 bases for J; bases not matched to a gene: 8. The chain's CDR3 is CASSPTGTSVGETQYF. The DNA of the CDR3 is TGTGCCAGCTCACCAACCGGGACTAGCGTGGGGGAGACCCAGTACTTC.

This clone was counted a few times. The junction differs from germline at one of its ends, possibly a read error. The V and J genes are TRBV7-9 and TRBJ1-1, with D maybe TRBD1 (6 bases). Germline V CDR1 and CDR2: SEHNR, FQNEAQ (reference sequence). The CDR3 is 12 residues long. The CDR3 DNA is TGTGCCAGCAGCTTAATTCGGAAGGGGGATCTCTTT. It yields the protein CASSLIRKGDLF.

The chain joins TRBV6-5 to TRBJ2-7; 7 nucleotides align to TRBD1. The CDR3 is 15 amino acids. With V trimmed by 8 bases and J by 1 base, 11 bases remained unmatched. From germline, CDR1 is MNHEY and CDR2 SVGAGI. CDR3 sequence reads: CASSPIDRESYEQYF. Written as DNA, the CDR3 is TGTGCCAGCTCCCCGATCGACAGGGAATCCTACGAGCAGTACTTC.

This clone occurred a few times. The chain recombines TRBV6-1 with TRBJ2-3; 10 bases agree with TRBD2. With V trimmed by 3 bases and J by 1 base, 4 bases remained unmatched. Germline V lookup: CDR1 MNHNS, CDR2 SASEGT. The CDR3 runs 16 residues. The CDR3 is CASSDQAGGGTDTQYF. The CDR3 DNA reads TGTGCCAGCAGTGATCAAGCGGGGGGGGGCACAGATACGCAGTATTTT.

The count of this clone is one. This sequence joins TRBV4-1 and TRBJ2-5, with D tentatively TRBD1 or TRBD2 (5 bases each). Germline lookup yields CDR1 MGHRA and CDR2 YSYEKL. The CDR3 has 17 amino acids. V dropped 1 base and J dropped 6 bases, with 21 bases sitting between them. The CDR3 spells CASSQVGLGVDSKTQYF. CDR3 nucleotides: TGCGCCAGCAGCCAAGTAGGTCTAGGGGTGGACTCGAAGACCCAGTACTTC.

This clone was seen only once. The rearrangement uses TRBV11-2 and TRBJ2-1; D unresolved. This CDR3 is built from 15 residues. Germline V gene data show CDR1 as SGHAT and CDR2 as FQNNGV. The V end was cut by 3 bases, the J end by 0 bases, with 9 bases between. The CDR3 DNA sequence: TGTGCCAGCAGCTTTGCGTCGAGCTCCTACAATGAGCAGTTCTTC. This sequence encodes CASSFASSSYNEQFF.

Concerning this clone itself: The conserved phenylalanine or tryptophan is not found at the CDR3 terminus, so this likely reflects a read error. Because the CDR3's place on the DNA is in doubt, the DNA is left out and the CDR3 is given as listed by TCRdb. This rearrangement joins TRBV7-2 to TRBJ2-3; whether TRBD2, the table's D call, matches the DNA was not checked. From germline, CDR1 is SGHTA and CDR2 FQGNSA. The CDR3 is 17 amino acids long, termini counted. CDR3 residues: CASRFRGTSGRAGLLSV.

The chain couples TRBV6-2 or TRBV6-3 to TRBJ2-3; 8 bases agree with TRBD1. Losses at the gene ends were 0 bases for V and 3 bases for J; bases not matched to a gene: 2. This CDR3 is 15 amino acids long. The germline CDR1 and CDR2 sequences are MNHEY and SVGEGT. The CDR3 DNA reads TGTGCCAGCAGTTACTCGGACAGGGAAACAGATACGCAGTATTTT. This sequence encodes CASSYSDRETDTQYF.

This sequence joins TRBV7-9 and TRBJ1-1, with D unclear. This CDR3 spans 13 amino acids. V was trimmed by 2 bases and J by 3 bases, leaving 7 bases between them. Per germline, CDR1 SEHNR and CDR2 FQNEAQ (reference sequence). The CDR3 spells CASSLTKYTEAFF. As DNA, the CDR3 is TGTGCCAGCAGCTTAACAAAGTACACTGAAGCTTTCTTT.

The chain combines TRBV6-5 with TRBJ2-7; 7 bases fit TRBD1. V gave up 6 bases and J gave up 1 base; unmatched junction bases: 9. This CDR3 region has 15 residues. Germline CDR1 and CDR2: MNHEY and SVGAGI. The CDR3, as DNA: TGTGCCAGCAGCCTACAGCTACAGGGGTCCTACGAGCAGTACGTC. Translating it yields CASSLQLQGSYEQYV.

The chain is built from TRBV27 and TRBJ1-5; perhaps TRBD1 as D (5 bases). The V gene lost 2 bases and the J gene lost 3 bases, with 11 bases spanning the gap. The CDR3 spans 15 residues. Per germline, CDR1 MNHEY and CDR2 SMNVEV (reference sequence). The CDR3 region is CASSLVSGLNQPQHF. The DNA of the CDR3 is TGTGCCAGCAGTTTAGTATCAGGGCTCAATCAGCCCCAGCATTTT.